This entry features one T cell receptor beta chain sequence. As yet, its antigen is unknown. It was with 60 Vbeta and 13 Jbeta primers that the PCR ran. Under the authors' procedure: In a later analysis, of around 80 million unique beta chains, about 12 million appeared in at least two donors. Generated by immunoSEQ multiplex PCR, the TCRdb table keeps only in-frame clones and is missing some. Clone size and V and J calls were adopted from that table, with D and trimming inferred from the DNA. Counted here are some 180,000 clones, around 80% occurring once; the ten biggest clones make up around 1.4%. The data originate from a study of cytomegalovirus exposure and HLA in healthy donors. The study, taken as a whole, reports: In a later analysis, an Asian-associated ancestry cluster reportedly showed fewer N-insertions than the roughly 650-donor mean. A later analysis linked a missense variant in DCLRE1C to the trimming of TCR beta V and J genes.

CDR3 length: 17 amino acids. This TCR was recovered from a girl aged 5 to 17 in good health and CMV-seropositive. Sequencing was done on a sample of PBMCs. This sequence joins TRBV12-2 and TRBJ1-2; the table calls TRBD1, which could not be checked here. TRBV12-2 is tagged as a pseudogene. Here the CDR3 reads CASRFGIGGRPGDGYTF. The CDR3 DNA reads TGTGCAAGTCGCTTTGGGATAGGGGGCAGACCCGGCGATGGCTACACCTTC.